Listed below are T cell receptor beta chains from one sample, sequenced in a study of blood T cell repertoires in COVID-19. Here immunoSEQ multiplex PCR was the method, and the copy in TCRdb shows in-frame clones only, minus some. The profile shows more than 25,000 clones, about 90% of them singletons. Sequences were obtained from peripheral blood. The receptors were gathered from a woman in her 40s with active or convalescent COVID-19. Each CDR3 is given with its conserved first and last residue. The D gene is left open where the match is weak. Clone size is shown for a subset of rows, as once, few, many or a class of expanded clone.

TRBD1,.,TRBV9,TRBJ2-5,CASSTSGTGGPETQYF,TGTGCCAGCAGCACCTCCGGGACAGGGGGCCCGGAGACCCAGTACTTC
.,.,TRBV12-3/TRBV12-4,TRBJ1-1,CASSLASGEAFF,TGTGCCAGCAGTTTAGCAAGCGGTGAAGCTTTCTTT
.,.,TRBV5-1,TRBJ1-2,CASSLGQDGRGYTF,TGCGCCAGCAGCTTGGGACAGGATGGTCGGGGCTACACCTTC
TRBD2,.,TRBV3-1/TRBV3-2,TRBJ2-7,CASSQASTSGAFYEQYF,TGTGCCAGCAGCCAAGCGTCGACTAGCGGGGCTTTCTACGAGCAGTACTTC
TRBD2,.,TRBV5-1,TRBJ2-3,CASSRLPASGGRTSTDTQYF,TGCGCCAGCAGCCGACTTCCCGCCTCGGGGGGGCGCACTAGCACAGATACGCAGTATTTT
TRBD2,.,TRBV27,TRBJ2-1,CASSLSLLAGGLDNEQFF,TGTGCCAGCAGTTTATCATTGCTAGCGGGTGGGTTAGACAATGAGCAGTTCTTC
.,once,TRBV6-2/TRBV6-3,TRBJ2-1,CASSYQGVRYNEQFF,TGTGCCAGCAGTTACCAGGGTGTACGCTACAATGAGCAGTTCTTC
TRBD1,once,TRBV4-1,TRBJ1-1,CASSRQGTEAFF,TGCGCCAGCAGCCGACAGGGCACTGAAGCTTTCTTT
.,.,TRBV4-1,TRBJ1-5,CASSQDRGNQPQHF,TGCGCCAGCAGCCAAGATCGGGGCAATCAGCCCCAGCATTTT
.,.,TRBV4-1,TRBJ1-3,CASSQVLSGFDTIYF,TGCGCCAGCAGCCAAGTGCTCTCGGGGTTCGACACCATATATTTT
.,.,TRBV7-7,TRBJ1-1,CASSLAQNTEAFF,TGTGCTAGCAGCTTAGCTCAGAACACTGAAGCTTTCTTT
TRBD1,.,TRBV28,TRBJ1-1,CASTWTGGVTEAFF,TGTGCCAGCACCTGGACAGGGGGGGTCACTGAAGCTTTCTTT
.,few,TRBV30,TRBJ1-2,CAWSATSGYGGLGYTF,TGTGCCTGGAGTGCCACCTCGGGGTATGGGGGCCTCGGCTACACCTTC
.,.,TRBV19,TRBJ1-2,CASSTPGNPNYGYTF,TGTGCCAGTAGTACGCCGGGAAATCCTAACTATGGCTACACCTTC
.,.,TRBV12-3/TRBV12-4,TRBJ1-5,CASSGDGAGAQHF,TGTGCCAGCAGCGGAGACGGCGCGGGGGCCCAGCATTTT
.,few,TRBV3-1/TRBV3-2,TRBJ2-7,CASSQGASQSYEQYF,TGTGCCAGCAGCCAAGGGGCCAGCCAAAGTTACGAGCAGTACTTC
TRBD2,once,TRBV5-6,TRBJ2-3,CASSLEASGTTQYF,TGTGCCAGCAGCTTGGAAGCTAGCGGGACGACGCAGTATTTT
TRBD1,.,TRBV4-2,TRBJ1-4,CASSQEGGRQGASNEKLFF,TGTGCCAGCAGCCAAGAAGGGGGGAGACAGGGGGCTTCTAATGAAAAACTGTTTTTT
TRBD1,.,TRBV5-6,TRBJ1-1,CASSLGWTGQNTEAFF,TGTGCCAGCAGCTTGGGGTGGACAGGGCAGAACACTGAAGCTTTCTTT
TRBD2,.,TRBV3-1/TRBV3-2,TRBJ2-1,CASSFPSGGASEQQFF,TGTGCCAGCAGCTTCCCTAGCGGGGGGGCTTCGGAACAGCAGTTCTTC